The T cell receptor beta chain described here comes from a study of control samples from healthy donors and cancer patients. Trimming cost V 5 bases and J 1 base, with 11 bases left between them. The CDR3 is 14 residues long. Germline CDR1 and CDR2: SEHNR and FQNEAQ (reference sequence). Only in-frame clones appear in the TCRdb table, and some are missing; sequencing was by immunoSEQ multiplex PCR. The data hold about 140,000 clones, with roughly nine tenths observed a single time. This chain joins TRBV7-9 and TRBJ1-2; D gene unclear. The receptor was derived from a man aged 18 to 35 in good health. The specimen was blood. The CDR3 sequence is CASSPIASNYGYTF. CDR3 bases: TGTGCCAGCAGCCCAATCGCTAGTAACTATGGCTACACCTTC.